Listed below are T cell receptor beta chains from one sample, sequenced in a study of naive and memory T cell subsets. TCRdb used MiXCR to reprocess the UMI-ligation and nested PCR reads, holding one entry per CDR3 protein. The table has over 80,000 distinct CDR3 sequences, about 11% seen once. The sample taken for sequencing was naive CD4+ T cells from blood. These receptors all stem from a human donor in good health. CDR3s include the opening cysteine and the closing phenylalanine or tryptophan. A D gene is named only where the DNA matches it firmly. Size values are once, few and many counts, or a class for expanded clones, and some rows have none.

size: few; J: TRBJ1-1; V: TRBV6-6; D: TRBD1; CDR3: CASLGTVNTEAFF; DNA: TGTGCCAGCCTCGGGACAGTGAACACTGAAGCTTTCTTT
size: few; J: TRBJ2-5; V: TRBV28; D: TRBD1; CDR3: CASSFPWTGGTETQYF; DNA: TGTGCCAGCAGTTTTCCTTGGACAGGGGGCACGGAGACCCAGTACTTC
size: many; J: TRBJ2-1; V: TRBV24-1; D: TRBD2; CDR3: CATGLAGGAEQFF; DNA: TGTGCCACCGGCCTCGCGGGAGGAGCTGAGCAGTTCTTC
size: few; J: TRBJ1-2; V: TRBV7-2; D: TRBD1; CDR3: CASSPYTGQQYGYTF; DNA: TGTGCCAGCAGCCCCTACACGGGACAGCAATATGGCTACACCTTC
size: few; J: TRBJ2-7; V: TRBV10-3; D: TRBD2; CDR3: CAISESVAGVYEQYF; DNA: TGTGCCATCAGTGAGTCTGTAGCGGGGGTTTACGAGCAGTACTTC
size: few; J: TRBJ1-5; V: TRBV6-5; D: TRBD1; CDR3: CASSKQGVNQPQHF; DNA: TGTGCCAGCAGTAAACAGGGGGTCAATCAGCCCCAGCATTTT
size: many; J: TRBJ2-5; V: TRBV15; D: .; CDR3: CATSRGLVETQYF; DNA: TGTGCCACCAGCAGAGGGTTGGTAGAGACCCAGTACTTC
size: .; J: TRBJ1-4; V: TRBV12-3/TRBV12-4; D: .; CDR3: CASSFSTDEKLFF; DNA: TGTGCCAGCAGTTTTAGTACAGATGAAAAACTGTTTTTT
size: .; J: TRBJ1-1; V: TRBV27; D: .; CDR3: CASLPPGAKTEAFF; DNA: TGTGCCAGCCTCCCCCCAGGGGCGAAGACTGAAGCTTTCTTT
size: .; J: TRBJ2-6; V: TRBV5-1; D: .; CDR3: CASSLELGAGANVLTF; DNA: TGCGCCAGCAGCTTGGAGTTGGGGGCGGGGGCCAACGTCCTGACTTTC
size: many; J: TRBJ2-7; V: TRBV29-1; D: TRBD2; CDR3: CSGGGSYEQYF; DNA: TGCAGCGGCGGGGGATCCTACGAGCAGTACTTC
size: .; J: TRBJ2-3; V: TRBV4-2; D: TRBD2; CDR3: CASSQGWAGGLAADTQYF; DNA: TGTGCCAGCAGCCAAGGGTGGGCCGGGGGACTAGCGGCCGATACGCAGTATTTT
size: few; J: TRBJ2-5; V: TRBV29-1; D: TRBD2; CDR3: CSVDRSRSSGGPTQYF; DNA: TGCAGCGTTGACCGCTCACGATCCAGCGGGGGCCCGACCCAGTACTTC
size: .; J: TRBJ2-3; V: TRBV6-2/TRBV6-3; D: .; CDR3: CASRDFYTDTQYF; DNA: TGTGCCAGCAGGGACTTCTACACAGATACGCAGTATTTT
size: few; J: TRBJ2-7; V: TRBV25-1; D: .; CDR3: CASSEGWGPYEQYF; DNA: TGTGCCAGCAGTGAGGGATGGGGGCCCTACGAGCAGTACTTC
size: .; J: TRBJ2-7; V: TRBV2; D: .; CDR3: CASSEREVYEQYF; DNA: TGTGCCAGCAGTGAAAGGGAAGTCTACGAGCAGTACTTC
size: many; J: TRBJ2-7; V: TRBV29-1; D: TRBD1; CDR3: CSVEYGQFGQGGSKQYF; DNA: TGCAGCGTCGAATATGGACAATTTGGACAGGGAGGTAGTAAGCAGTACTTC
size: many; J: TRBJ2-3; V: TRBV6-2/TRBV6-3; D: TRBD2; CDR3: CASSYSRTSESTDTQYF; DNA: TGTGCCAGCAGTTACTCCAGGACTAGCGAGAGCACAGATACGCAGTATTTT
size: many; J: TRBJ2-1; V: TRBV19; D: .; CDR3: CATTPGTGWIAGFDNEQFF; DNA: TGTGCCACCACCCCCGGGACAGGGTGGATAGCGGGATTTGATAATGAGCAGTTCTTC
size: .; J: TRBJ1-4; V: TRBV7-8; D: .; CDR3: CASSPSQLAANEKLLF; DNA: TGTGCCAGCAGCCCGAGCCAGCTCGCTGCTAATGAAAAACTGTTATTT
size: few; J: TRBJ2-3; V: TRBV5-1; D: .; CDR3: CASRQSGQNTQYF; DNA: TGCGCCAGCAGACAATCAGGTCAGAATACGCAGTATTTT
size: few; J: TRBJ2-3; V: TRBV21-1; D: .; CDR3: CASTTPSLRDRGSDTQYF; DNA: TGTGCCAGCACCACACCCTCACTCCGGGACAGGGGTTCAGATACGCAGTATTTT